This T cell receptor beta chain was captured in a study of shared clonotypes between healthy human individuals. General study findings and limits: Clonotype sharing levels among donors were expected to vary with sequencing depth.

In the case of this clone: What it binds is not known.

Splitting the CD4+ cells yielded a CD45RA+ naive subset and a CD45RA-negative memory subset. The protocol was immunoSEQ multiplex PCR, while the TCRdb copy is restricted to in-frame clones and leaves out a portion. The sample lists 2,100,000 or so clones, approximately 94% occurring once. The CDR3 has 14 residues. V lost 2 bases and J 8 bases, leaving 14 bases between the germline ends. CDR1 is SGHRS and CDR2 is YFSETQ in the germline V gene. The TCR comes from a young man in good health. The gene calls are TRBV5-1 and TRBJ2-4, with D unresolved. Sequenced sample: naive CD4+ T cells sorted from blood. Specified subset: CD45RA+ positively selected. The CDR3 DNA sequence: TGCGCCAGCAGCTTTGGCCCCCCCCAGGACATTCAGTACTTC. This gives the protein CASSFGPPQDIQYF.